A selection of T cell receptor beta chains follows, all from one sample in a study of identical twins. One entry per CDR3 protein, called by TCRdb with MiXCR from the 5' RACE reads. The sample consists of over 250,000 distinct CDR3 sequences, 8% to 9.5% of them appearing once. These sequences were also reported in another study, on yellow fever vaccine responses in identical twins.

Sequencing was carried out using CD8+ T cells sorted from blood. All receptors derive from a woman between 18 and 29 years old in good health. Each CDR3 is given without its conserved first and last residue. Each record gives: J gene, D gene, V gene, CDR3 protein. The D gene is left open where the match is weak.

j_gene: TRBJ2-2; d_gene: -; v_gene: TRBV25-1; CDR3aa: ASSDVLDTGELF
j_gene: TRBJ2-3; d_gene: -; v_gene: TRBV3-1; CDR3aa: ASSQEDRGTDTQY
j_gene: TRBJ2-3; d_gene: -; v_gene: TRBV2; CDR3aa: ASRVGSSTDTQY
j_gene: TRBJ2-1; d_gene: -; v_gene: TRBV10-3; CDR3aa: AISASITGRGEQF
j_gene: TRBJ2-7; d_gene: -; v_gene: TRBV5-6; CDR3aa: ASSLWGSSYEQY
j_gene: TRBJ2-2; d_gene: -; v_gene: TRBV29-1; CDR3aa: SVEGGQRTGELF
j_gene: TRBJ1-1; d_gene: -; v_gene: TRBV20-1; CDR3aa: SARKGFEAF
j_gene: TRBJ2-3; d_gene: -; v_gene: TRBV9; CDR3aa: ASSVGGDTQY
j_gene: TRBJ2-7; d_gene: -; v_gene: TRBV5-6; CDR3aa: ASSLAGGDYEQY
j_gene: TRBJ2-7; d_gene: TRBD2; v_gene: TRBV4-2; CDR3aa: ASSAGLVYEQY
j_gene: TRBJ2-3; d_gene: TRBD2; v_gene: TRBV6-1; CDR3aa: ASSGSFVRGEADTQY
j_gene: TRBJ2-5; d_gene: TRBD2; v_gene: TRBV2; CDR3aa: ASSGSGGAAETQY
j_gene: TRBJ2-5; d_gene: -; v_gene: TRBV28; CDR3aa: ASSFDRNQETQY